This T cell receptor (beta chain) was obtained from a study of blood T cell repertoires in COVID-19 (dated by TCRdb to the early 2020s). Background for the entire study: Samples covering the acute and convalescent phases of COVID-19 were provided by collaborators in the United States, Italy and Spain. The prospective study material was composed of cDNA or gDNA derived from T cells, B-cell-depleted T cells, or PBMCs. Subjects who had been exposed to COVID-19, were actively infected with it, or had recovered from it provided the deeply sampled blood TCRbeta repertoires that made up the dataset. A freely available public database, intended as a resource for researchers studying the immune response to SARS-CoV-2, is where the repertoires were released. Samples came from the ongoing ImmuneRACE study (first 160 participants) plus 1,254 subjects from 6 global collaborators. A de-identified subject ID, COVID-19 status, age in years and sex were almost always included in the sample metadata. Where available, HLA class I and class II types were taken from metadata supplied by the sample provider and were not determined by assay-based typing.

Collaborating institutions collected whole blood in K2EDTA tubes following their own protocols. For TCRbeta analysis, collaborators shipped samples as frozen whole blood, isolated PBMCs, or DNA extracted from either of those sample types. Results the study describes overall, beyond this receptor: The quantity of clinical and demographic metadata differed by source and by participant and was supplied without curation.

Spanning cysteine to phenylalanine, the CDR3 consists of 16 amino acids. Only the CDR3 DNA is retained, 48 bases long and in frame from the first base. The germline V gene yields SGHTA for CDR1 and FQGNSA for CDR2. V is cut back by 5 bases and J by 4 bases, with 11 bases in the junction unmatched. On this clone: Its binding antigen is unknown. Base-call qualities are not available, and no considerably larger clone is one nucleotide away.

The immunoSEQ Assay, a bias-controlled multiplex PCR, was used to amplify TCRbeta CDR3 regions from genomic DNA. In the authors' own workflow: Nucleated cell counts per sample were estimated from amplification of reference gene primers within the assay. To quantify the absolute abundance of each unique TCRbeta CDR3 rearrangement, sequence reads were collapsed and filtered. Productive Simpson clonality was computed per sample as the square root of Simpson's diversity index over productive rearrangements. TCRdb took over this immuneACCESS table, retaining in-frame rearrangements with V and J assigned. Such tables are incomplete; in checked studies, under half of the missing clones stem from an unresolved V gene, and the remainder is unexplained. For V, J and clone size, that table is used; D and trimming come from the DNA. The sample table shows 21,000 or so clones, and nearly 90% are seen once. Around 10% of the sample goes to the ten largest clones.

The specimen sequenced was peripheral blood. The TCR sequence derives from a human donor in a cohort sampled during active COVID-19. The donor label of this sample is uncertain. The rearrangement joined TRBV7-2 to TRBJ2-1, with 7 junctional bases fitting TRBD1. The CDR3 corresponds to CASSPGWGTAYNEQFF. The nucleotide sequence is TGTGCCAGCAGCCCTGGGTGGGGGACAGCATACAATGAGCAGTTCTTC.